The T cell receptor beta chain under discussion was sequenced for a study of cytomegalovirus exposure and HLA in healthy donors. About the study: The Caucasian-associated ancestry cluster contained approximately 81% of the 398 genotyped donors. General study findings and limits: Association of around 17,000 TCR beta sequences with HLA alleles was found at 0.05 false discovery rate in a later analysis.

V was cut by 8 bases and J by 4 bases, with 15 bases left in between. The CDR3 sequence is 13 residues long. Germline loops: CDR1 MDHEN, CDR2 SYDVKM. Details on this clone: Antigen: not known.

It was with 60 Vbeta and 13 Jbeta primers that the PCR ran. Method: immunoSEQ multiplex PCR; TCRdb's copy keeps in-frame clones and lacks some. The top ten clones hold roughly 2% of a sample with more than 110,000 clones, around 70% of them seen once. Input material: PBMCs. This clonotype was sampled from a woman aged 60-70 years in good health and CMV-seropositive. The rearrangement uses TRBV28 and TRBJ2-7, with a possible D match to TRBD1 (6 bases). CDR3 loop: CASLAPGVYEQYF. CDR3 bases: TGTGCCAGCTTGGCCCCAGGGGTATACGAGCAGTACTTC. The full variable domain, completed using reference TRBV28 and TRBJ2-7, is DVKVTQSSRYLVKRTGEKVFLECVQDMDHENMFWYRQDPGLGLRLIYFSYDVKMKEKGDIPEGYSVSREKKERFSLILESASTNQTSMYLCASLAPGVYEQYFGPGTRLTVT.